The clone carrying this TCR beta chain was picked up one time. Its target is unknown. This CDR3 has 15 residues. Germline-derived CDR1 and CDR2 are LGHNA and YNFKEQ. With 0 bases removed from V and 4 bases from J, the gap between germline ends came to 10 bases. These data belong to a study of cytomegalovirus exposure and HLA in healthy donors. The study's findings and limits: An analysis done earlier found most TCR beta V segments productive about 87% or about 30% of the time. In vitro checks showed that three CMV-associated chains really do target CMV antigens. Across donors, sequencing depth was assumed by presence/absence analyses to be roughly uniform.

Amplification used 60 Vbeta primers and 13 Jbeta primers. Libraries were prepared by immunoSEQ multiplex PCR; TCRdb keeps only in-frame clonotypes and omits some of them. The table has some 130,000 clones, 70% to 80% seen once. Sequenced input: PBMCs. The chain links TRBV4-2 to TRBJ2-1; D is possibly TRBD1 (6 bases). The sequence derives from a man aged 25 to 40 in good health and CMV-seronegative. This CDR3 reads CASSQERTAYNEQFF. CDR3 nucleotides: TGTGCCAGCAGCCAAGAACGGACAGCTTACAATGAGCAGTTCTTC.